Listed below are T cell receptor beta chains from one sample, sequenced in a study of T cells in Graves' hyperthyroidism and ophthalmopathy. TCRdb ran MiXCR on the multiplex PCR reads and lists one entry per CDR3 protein. The table includes 550,000 to 600,000 distinct CDR3 sequences, approximately 15% detected once. The sample consisted of blood. Receptors were obtained from a woman between 18 and 30 years old with Graves' ophthalmopathy. Each CDR3 is given with its conserved first and last residue. D genes are given only for firm matches. Clone size, where shown, is once, few, many, or a class for clones that have expanded.

TRBJ1-4	TRBD1	TRBV7-2	many	CASSPGDRFNEKLFF	TGTGCCAGCAGCCCCGGGGACAGGTTTAATGAAAAACTGTTTTTT
TRBJ1-1	-	TRBV5-8	-	CASSLASHTEAFF	TGTGCCAGCAGCTTGGCCAGCCACACTGAAGCTTTCTTT
TRBJ2-2	TRBD2	TRBV6-1	few	CASSEQAGAHGELFF	TGTGCCAGCAGTGAACAAGCGGGAGCCCACGGGGAGCTGTTTTTT
TRBJ2-2	-	TRBV4-3	few	CASTLGRAGGELFF	TGCGCCAGCACTCTAGGCAGGGCGGGCGGGGAGCTGTTTTTT
TRBJ2-7	-	TRBV12-3/TRBV12-4	many	CASSASSTAYEQYF	TGTGCCAGCAGCGCATCATCTACTGCCTACGAGCAGTACTTC
TRBJ2-3	-	TRBV11-2	many	CASSLIDYSSTDTQYF	TGTGCCAGCAGCTTAATCGACTATTCTAGCACAGATACGCAGTATTTT
TRBJ1-5	-	TRBV4-1	-	CASSPGGWAQPQHF	TGCGCCAGCAGCCCCGGGGGTTGGGCTCAGCCCCAGCATTTT
TRBJ1-6	-	TRBV30	many	CAWRAGLGLTLHF	TGTGCCTGGAGAGCGGGACTGGGACTGACCCTCCACTTT
TRBJ2-3	-	TRBV3-1	few	CASSPPSTSTDTQYF	TGTGCCAGCAGCCCACCTAGCACTAGCACAGATACGCAGTATTTT
TRBJ1-2	TRBD1	TRBV20-1	-	CSAKPRDSYGYTF	TGCAGTGCTAAGCCTCGGGACAGTTATGGCTACACCTTC
TRBJ1-1	TRBD1	TRBV12-3/TRBV12-4	many	CASSGGQGLNTEAFF	TGTGCCAGCAGTGGAGGACAGGGGTTGAACACTGAAGCTTTCTTT
TRBJ1-2	-	TRBV5-5	many	CASSPQQGGTYGYTF	TGTGCCAGCAGCCCACAACAGGGAGGGACCTATGGCTACACCTTC
TRBJ1-3	-	TRBV7-2	many	CASSEPGYSGNTIYF	TGTGCCAGCAGCGAACCGGGTTACTCTGGAAACACCATATATTTT
TRBJ1-5	TRBD1	TRBV12-3/TRBV12-4	-	CASSFGQGVFSQPQHF	TGTGCCAGCAGTTTCGGACAGGGGGTGTTCAGTCAGCCCCAGCATTTT
TRBJ2-2	-	TRBV9	-	CASSLGGYDTGELFF	TGTGCCAGCAGCCTAGGGGGGTACGACACCGGGGAGCTGTTTTTT
TRBJ2-6	TRBD2	TRBV4-1	-	CASSQDPLLAGVLGANVLTF	TGCGCCAGCAGCCAAGACCCACTTCTAGCGGGAGTGCTTGGGGCCAACGTCCTGACTTTC
TRBJ2-7	TRBD1	TRBV5-1	-	CASGPGTGSYEQYF	TGCGCCAGCGGCCCCGGGACAGGGTCCTACGAGCAGTACTTC
TRBJ2-2	TRBD2	TRBV4-1	few	CASSQGGGRTGELFF	TGCGCCAGCAGCCAGGGGGGGGGAAGGACCGGGGAGCTGTTTTTT
TRBJ1-1	-	TRBV7-9	-	CASSFSGILSAEAFF	TGTGCCAGCAGCTTTAGTGGGATTTTGAGCGCTGAAGCTTTCTTT
TRBJ1-6	-	TRBV19	-	CASSKVAGRDNSPLHF	TGTGCCAGTAGTAAGGTGGCAGGGAGGGATAATTCACCCCTCCACTTT
TRBJ1-5	TRBD1	TRBV20-1	many	CSGGQVSNQPQHF	TGCAGTGGGGGACAGGTGAGCAATCAGCCCCAGCATTTT
TRBJ1-2	-	TRBV7-9	few	CASSLVQGKGYTF	TGTGCCAGCAGCTTAGTGCAGGGGAAAGGCTACACCTTC
TRBJ2-7	-	TRBV28	many	CASSFLSRVTGPYEQYF	TGTGCCAGCAGTTTTCTTTCGAGGGTAACCGGCCCCTACGAGCAGTACTTC
TRBJ2-7	-	TRBV9	many	CASSVDRGSYEQYF	TGTGCCAGCAGCGTAGATAGGGGTAGCTACGAGCAGTACTTC
TRBJ2-7	TRBD2	TRBV4-2	many	CASSQEVLAGGPSYEQYF	TGTGCCAGCAGCCAAGAGGTACTAGCGGGAGGGCCGTCCTACGAGCAGTACTTC
TRBJ2-5	-	TRBV12-3/TRBV12-4	many	CASSLPFQETQYF	TGTGCCAGCAGTTTACCCTTTCAAGAGACCCAGTACTTC